The present T cell receptor (beta chain) was sequenced within a study of T cell changes during pregnancy in multiple sclerosis. This CDR3 is 13 amino acids long. Germline V lookup: CDR1 MNHEY, CDR2 SMNVEV (reference sequence). With V trimmed by 6 bases and J by 9 bases, 6 bases remained unmatched. Repertoires were generated with immunoSEQ multiplex PCR, while TCRdb's copy carries only in-frame clones and drops some. The table records 70,000 to 95,000 clones, 94% of them present only once. This clone appeared a single time. The source was peripheral blood, collected in the third trimester of pregnancy. The sequence was collected from a female donor with multiple sclerosis, enrolled in a pregnancy study. The chain joins TRBV27 to TRBJ2-4; TRBD2 matches 9 bases. The CDR3 nucleotides read TGTGCCAGCAGGTCGATTAGCGGGAGCATTCAGTACTTC. It is translated as CASRSISGSIQYF.